This passage covers 15 T cell receptor beta chains from one sample sequenced in a study of response to subunit inactivated influenza vaccine. TCRdb re-called the RT-PCR reads with MiXCR, one entry per CDR3 protein. The repertoire has about 520,000 distinct CDR3 sequences, roughly 9.7% of them found once; the top ten carry approximately 12%. The material was PBMCs from blood, obtained about 40 days after vaccination. The receptors were sampled from a man aged 45 to 65 who received an inactivated influenza vaccine.

The table lists this clonotype with a few counts. The V gene is TRBV12-3 or TRBV12-4, the J gene TRBJ1-1; TRBD1 aligns across 8 bases. V lost 5 bases to trimming and J lost 1 base; unmatched junction nucleotides: 3. CDR3 size: 14 residues. The CDR3 loop is CASSTGQANTEAFF. CDR3 coding DNA: TGTGCCAGCAGTACGGGACAGGCGAACACTGAAGCTTTCTTT.

The chain has TRBV6-5 and TRBJ2-1; a weak D match, TRBD2 (6 bases). The CDR3 loop spans 12 amino acids. Germline assignment: CDR1 MNHEY and CDR2 SVGAGI. Trimming shortened V by 7 bases and J by 8 bases, and 12 bases separated the two germline ends. CDR3 amino acids: CASKSAGDEQFF. Written as DNA, the CDR3 is TGTGCCAGCAAATCAGCGGGCGATGAGCAGTTCTTC.

Many counts were recorded for this clonotype. This chain joins TRBV7-2 and TRBJ1-3; D not certain. Germline-derived CDR1 and CDR2 are SGHTA and FQGNSA. The CDR3 loop spans 19 amino acids. V gave up 2 bases and J gave up 0 bases, with 20 bases separating them. Written as DNA, the CDR3 is TGTGCCAGCAGCTTAAGTCGCCTGTTGACTCACGTCTCTGGAAACACCATATATTTT. It codes for CASSLSRLLTHVSGNTIYF.

V gene TRBV18 combines with J gene TRBJ2-1, with 8 bases matching TRBD2. The J segment lost 3 bases and the V segment lost 5 bases, leaving 9 bases of the junction unmatched. CDR3 length equals 16 residues. Germline CDR1 and CDR2: KGHSH and LQKENI. The CDR3 nucleotides are TGTGCCAGCTCAGATAATTCAGGGACTAGCTACAATGAGCAGTTCTTC. Residues: CASSDNSGTSYNEQFF.

This clonotype was counted between two and nine times. The J gene is TRBJ2-7, the V gene TRBV20-1; 10 bases match TRBD1. V dropped 6 bases and J dropped 5; count of bases not matched to a gene: 7. The CDR3 has 13 amino acids. CDR1 and CDR2 from the germline V gene are DFQATT and SNEGSKA (reference sequence). The CDR3 nucleotides read TGCAGTGCAAGGGGACAGGGGATCCACGAGCAGTACTTC. Translating it yields CSARGQGIHEQYF.

This clonotype occurred a few times. J is TRBJ2-7 and V is TRBV5-1; possibly TRBD2 for D (5 bases). The V end was cut by 4 bases, the J end by 7 bases, with 15 bases between. The CDR3 consists of 13 residues. Germline CDR1 SGHRS, CDR2 YFSETQ. The CDR3 bases are TGCGCCAGCAGCCAGCTAGCCACTTTAGAGCAGTACTTC. Its translation: CASSQLATLEQYF.

The CDR3 nucleotides are TGTGCCAGCAGTTACGTAGGGACCACGAACACCGGGGAGCTGTTTTTT. Amino acids: CASSYVGTTNTGELFF. V is TRBV6-2 or TRBV6-3 and J is TRBJ2-2; D might be TRBD1 or TRBD2, each matching 5 bases. CDR1 MNHEY and CDR2 SVGEGT come from the germline V gene. CDR3 length equals 16 residues. The ends were cut back, 2 bases at V and 0 bases at J, with 10 bases in the middle.

A few counts support this clonotype. The chain is built from TRBV6-1 and TRBJ1-1; perhaps TRBD1 as D (6 bases). There are 12 residues in the CDR3. Germline V lookup: CDR1 MNHNS, CDR2 SASEGT. Trimming took 5 bases from V and 11 from J, leaving 15 bases between them. CDR3 sequence: CASSTGPGRAFF. The CDR3 DNA is TGTGCCAGCAGTACAGGGCCCGGACGCGCTTTCTTT.

This clonotype was observed a handful of times. The gene calls are TRBV5-1 and TRBJ2-7; 8 bases match TRBD1. The CDR3 covers 15 residues. Germline values: CDR1 SGHRS, CDR2 YFSETQ. The junction had 13 bases not matched to a gene; V was cut back by 4 bases and J by 7 bases. The CDR3 DNA reads as TGCGCCAGCAGCACCGGACAGGGACCCCTTGGGGAGCAGTACTTC. Translation: CASSTGQGPLGEQYF.

The chain combines TRBV29-1 with TRBJ2-1, with 11 bases that match TRBD2. The CDR3 consists of 16 residues. V lost 4 bases, J lost 8 bases, and 13 bases stayed unmatched. CDR1 and CDR2 (germline): SQVTM, ANQGSEA. CDR3 region: CSVVGLAGGSGDEQFF. As DNA, the CDR3 is TGCAGCGTTGTGGGCCTAGCGGGGGGTTCGGGTGATGAGCAGTTCTTC.

The J gene is TRBJ1-1, the V gene TRBV2, with D tentatively TRBD1 (5 bases). Germline assignment: CDR1 SNHLY and CDR2 FYNNEI. This CDR3 contains 13 residues. Trimming cost V 7 bases and J 4 bases, with 13 bases left between them. DNA for the CDR3: TGTGCCAGCAATCAGGGTAGTGTCACTGAAGCTTTCTTT. Protein: CASNQGSVTEAFF.

The chain recombines TRBV20-1 with TRBJ1-2; 7 positions agree with TRBD1. The CDR3 runs to 16 residues. Trimming at V came to 0 bases and at J to 7 bases, leaving 14 bases not matched to a gene. CDR1 DFQATT and CDR2 SNEGSKA come from the germline V gene (reference sequence). CDR3 sequence (DNA): TGCAGTGCTAGAGATCTCTATGCCAGGGGGGAATCTGGCTACACCTTC. This sequence encodes CSARDLYARGESGYTF.

At least ten counts were recorded for this clonotype. The V and J genes are TRBV12-3 or TRBV12-4 and TRBJ2-7; D assignment may be TRBD1 or TRBD2 (5 bases each). This CDR3 region has 15 residues. Trimming pared 2 bases from V and 1 base from J, leaving 12 bases between. The DNA for the CDR3 is TGTGCCAGCAGTTTAATGGGGACGGTATCCTACGAGCAGTACTTC. It encodes CASSLMGTVSYEQYF.

This clonotype was recorded once. The J gene is TRBJ2-5, the V gene TRBV7-9; the match to TRBD2 covers 7 bases. Germline values: CDR1 SEHNR, CDR2 FQNEAQ (reference sequence). The V and J ends lost 5 bases and 5 bases, in that order; junction bases with no gene match: 11. The CDR3 is 15 residues long. The CDR3 reads CASSKRDPMQETQYF. In DNA form, the CDR3 reads TGTGCCAGCAGCAAGCGGGACCCCATGCAGGAGACCCAGTACTTC.

A few counts support this clonotype. The rearrangement links TRBV25-1 to TRBJ1-1; D gene ambiguous. V lost 1 base and J lost 1, with 7 bases in between. The CDR3 is 14 residues long. The germline V gene has CDR1 MGHDK and CDR2 SYGVNS. The DNA for the CDR3 is TGTGCCAGCAGTGAATTGAGGCCGAACACTGAAGCTTTCTTT. This encodes CASSELRPNTEAFF.